One and the same sample provided the 14 T cell receptor beta chains below, sequenced in a study of blood T cell repertoires in COVID-19. Assay: immunoSEQ multiplex PCR; the TCRdb copy retains only in-frame clones and omits some. The table includes approximately 170,000 clones, around 84% detected once. Sequenced sample: peripheral blood. These receptors all come from a woman between 65 and 79 years old with COVID-19, enrolled during active disease.

The chain combines TRBV12-5 with TRBJ2-7; TRBD2 matches 14 bases. V shed 7 bases and J 12 bases; nucleotides not matched to a gene: 8. CDR1 and CDR2 from the germline V gene are LGHNT and FRNRAP. CDR3 size: 13 residues. The DNA of the CDR3 is TGTGCTAGTGCCACGGGACTAGCGGGAGCCAGGTACTTC. Amino acid sequence: CASATGLAGARYF. The whole variable domain, filled in from reference TRBV12-5 and TRBJ2-7, reads DARVTQTPRHKVTEMGQEVTMRCQPILGHNTVFWYRQTMMQGLELLAYFRNRAPLDDSGMPKDRFSAEMPDATLATLKIQPSEPRDSAVYFCASATGLAGARYFGPGTRLTVT.

CDR3 coding DNA: TGCGCCAGCAGCTCTGCGGCGGGGGTTATCAATGAGCAGTTCTTC. Translated: CASSSAAGVINEQFF. The chain employs TRBV5-1 and TRBJ2-1; the match to TRBD2 covers 7 bases. The germline gives CDR1 SGHRS, CDR2 YFSETQ. J was trimmed by 6 bases and V by 3 bases; bases with no gene match: 9. CDR3 length: 15 residues.

The chain combines TRBV5-4 with TRBJ2-5; the D gene is possibly TRBD2 (5 bases). Trimming removed 0 bases from V and 5 bases from J, with 17 bases in between. In germline, CDR1 is SGHNT, CDR2 YYREEE (reference sequence). The CDR3 covers 16 residues. CDR3 DNA: TGTGCCAGCAGCTTGGGCACGGGCCGGTCGGGGGAGACCCAGTACTTC. Its protein product is CASSLGTGRSGETQYF.

The chain couples TRBV5-4 to TRBJ1-1; perhaps TRBD1 as D (5 bases). Germline CDR1 reads SGHNT; CDR2 reads YYREEE (reference sequence). V lost 4 bases, J lost 4 bases, and 20 bases lay in between. The CDR3 runs 16 residues. The CDR3 DNA reads as TGTGCCAGCAGCGCGCGTGGGCCTGCCGGGGGCACTGAAGCTTTCTTT. Amino acid sequence: CASSARGPAGGTEAFF.

The rearrangement links TRBV10-3 to TRBJ1-4; unclear D gene. CDR1 and CDR2 from the germline V gene are ENHRY and SYGVKD. The CDR3 sequence is 13 residues long. The V and J ends lost 0 bases and 7 bases respectively, with 6 bases between them. This chain's CDR3 is CAISESGLEKLFF. For the CDR3, the DNA is TGTGCCATCAGTGAGTCAGGACTTGAAAAACTGTTTTTT.

In its sample, this clone was seen once. The rearrangement joins TRBV15 to TRBJ2-5; D might be TRBD2 (5 bases). V lost 2 bases to trimming and J lost 3 bases, with 13 bases between them. The CDR3 extends over 15 amino acids. Germline V gene sequence: CDR1 LNHNV, CDR2 YYDKDF (reference sequence). The CDR3 sequence is CATSRPGGRKETQYF. The CDR3 DNA reads TGTGCCACCAGCAGACCCGGTGGGAGAAAAGAGACCCAGTACTTC. The whole variable domain, remainder taken from reference TRBV15 and TRBJ2-5, is DAMVIQNPRYQVTQFGKPVTLSCSQTLNHNVMYWYQQKSSQAPKLLFHYYDKDFNNEADTPDNFQSRRPNTSFCFLDIRSPGLGDTAMYLCATSRPGGRKETQYFGPGTRLLVL.

The V gene is TRBV6-6, the J gene TRBJ2-5, with 7 positions matching TRBD2. Germline CDR1 reads MNHNY; CDR2 reads SVGAGI (reference sequence). Unmatched junction bases numbered 4, after V lost 6 bases and J lost 3 bases. CDR3 length: 13 amino acids. CDR3 sequence (DNA): TGTGCCAGCAGACGGGGGGAAAAAGAGACCCAGTACTTC. It translates to CASRRGEKETQYF.

The gene calls are TRBV5-6 and TRBJ1-2; D uncertain. The germline V gene encodes CDR1 SGHDT and CDR2 YYEEEE. V was pared by 2 bases and J by 5 bases, with 13 bases between. The length of the CDR3 is 14 residues. CDR3 coding DNA: TGTGCCAGCAGCTTCACGAGGCAGTCGTATGGCTACACCTTC. It is translated as CASSFTRQSYGYTF.

The chain uses TRBV28 and TRBJ2-5; TRBD2 matches 11 bases. The CDR3 runs to 15 residues. J was trimmed by 5 bases and V by 6 bases; bases with no gene match: 8. Germline CDR1 reads MDHEN; CDR2 reads SYDVKM. In DNA, the CDR3 is TGTGCCAGCAGGCCTACTAGCGGGAGCGGCGAGACCCAGTACTTC. Its translation: CASRPTSGSGETQYF.

This clone came up a few times. The chain uses TRBV12-3 or TRBV12-4 and TRBJ2-1, with 7 bases lining up with TRBD2. The CDR3 is made up of 13 amino acids. V was clipped by 9 bases and J by 5 bases; unmatched bases: 7. The chain's CDR3 is CASLKGGNNEQFF. In nucleotides, the CDR3 is TGTGCCAGTCTGAAGGGAGGGAACAATGAGCAGTTCTTC.

In its sample, this clone was seen a few times. This chain connects TRBV14 to TRBJ1-1; D not certain. Trimming pared 4 bases from V and 1 base from J, leaving 7 bases between. Germline CDR1 reads SGHDN; CDR2 reads FVKESK. The CDR3 sequence is 13 residues long. For the CDR3, the DNA is TGTGCCAGCAGCCCTCGGGGGAACACTGAAGCTTTCTTT. As protein: CASSPRGNTEAFF. Using reference TRBV14 and TRBJ1-1 for the parts outside the CDR3, the full variable domain is EAGVTQFPSHSVIEKGQTVTLRCDPISGHDNLYWYRRVMGKEIKFLLHFVKESKQDESGMPNNRFLAERTGGTYSTLKVQPAELEDSGVYFCASSPRGNTEAFFGQGTRLTVV.

The chain employs TRBV30 and TRBJ2-1, with TRBD1 identical over 11 bases. The trim removed 5 bases at V and 8 bases at J, leaving 2 bases unmatched. Looked up from germline, CDR1 is GTSNPN and CDR2 is SVGIG (reference sequence). The CDR3 runs to 12 residues. CDR3: CAWGTGGDEQFF. The CDR3 nucleotides read TGTGCCTGGGGGACAGGGGGGGATGAGCAGTTCTTC.

V is TRBV28 and J is TRBJ2-1; 8 bases align to TRBD2. The CDR3 spans 16 residues. The germline CDR1 and CDR2 sequences are MDHEN and SYDVKM. After removal of 4 bases from V and 4 bases from J, the junction contained 9 bases not matched to a gene. The CDR3 loop is CASSSRAGEFYNEQFF. In DNA, the CDR3 is TGTGCCAGCAGTTCCCGAGCGGGGGAGTTTTACAATGAGCAGTTCTTC.

This chain uses TRBV10-2 with TRBJ2-1; TRBD1 might be the D (6 bases). The CDR3 spans 13 residues. Germline V gene lookup returns CDR1 WSHSY and CDR2 SAAADI. The V end lost 3 bases, the J end lost 7 bases, and 10 bases lay between the germline ends. CDR3 nucleotides: TGCGCCAGCAGTGACACAGGGTGGAATGAGCAGTTCTTC. Protein: CASSDTGWNEQFF.